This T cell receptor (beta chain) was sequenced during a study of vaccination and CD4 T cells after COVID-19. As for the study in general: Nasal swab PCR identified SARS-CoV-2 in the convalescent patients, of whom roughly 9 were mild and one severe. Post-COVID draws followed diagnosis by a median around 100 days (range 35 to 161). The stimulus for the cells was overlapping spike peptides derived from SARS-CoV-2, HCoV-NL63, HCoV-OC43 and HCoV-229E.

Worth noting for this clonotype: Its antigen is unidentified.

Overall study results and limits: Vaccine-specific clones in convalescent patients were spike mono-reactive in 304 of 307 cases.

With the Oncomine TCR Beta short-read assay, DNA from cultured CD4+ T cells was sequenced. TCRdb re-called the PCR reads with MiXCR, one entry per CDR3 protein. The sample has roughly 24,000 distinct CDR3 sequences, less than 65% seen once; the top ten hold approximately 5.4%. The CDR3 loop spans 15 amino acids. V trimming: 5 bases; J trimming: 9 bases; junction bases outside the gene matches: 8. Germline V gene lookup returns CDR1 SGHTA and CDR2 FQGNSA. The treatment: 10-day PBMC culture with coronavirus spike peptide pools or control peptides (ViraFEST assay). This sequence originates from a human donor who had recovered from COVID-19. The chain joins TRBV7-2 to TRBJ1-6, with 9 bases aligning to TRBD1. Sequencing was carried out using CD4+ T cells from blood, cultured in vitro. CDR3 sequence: CASSHGTGSSSPLHF. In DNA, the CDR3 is TGTGCCAGCAGCCACGGGACAGGGTCGAGTTCACCCCTCCACTTT.